This T cell receptor (beta chain) was identified during a study of blood T cells in healthy people across ages. For the second PCR, which ran for 7 to 11 cycles, a sample-barcoded 5' primer and a J-beta primer mix were used. Unique molecular identifiers of 12 random nucleotides labeled each cDNA. TCRdb itself ran the 5' RACE reads through MiXCR, one entry per CDR3 protein. The sample includes approximately 800,000 distinct CDR3 sequences, about 47% seen only once; the top ten take 15% to 20%. With regard to this clonotype: No antigen is known for it.

Study-wide points: Unsorted PBMCs prevented conclusive naive versus antigen-experienced comparison.

This receptor was taken from a man older than 75 in good health. Sequencing used blood.

CDR3 DNA: TGTGCCAGCAGCCACCGCTCCAAGCCAGGGGCCTACAATGAGCAGTTCTTC. Residues: CASSHRSKPGAYNEQFF. V is TRBV3-1 and J is TRBJ2-1, with D tentatively TRBD1 (6 bases). The V and J ends lost 3 bases and 2 bases respectively, with 17 bases between them. This CDR3 comprises 17 residues. In germline, CDR1 is LGHDT, CDR2 YNNKEL (reference sequence).